This T cell receptor (delta chain) originates from a study of gamma-delta T cells after stem cell transplantation. For this clone: The amino acid sequence in TCRdb belongs to a much larger clone and departs from this DNA's translation at residue 10, likely a sequencing read error; the sequence shown is translated from the DNA.

This CDR3 has 18 residues. Germline V gene sequence: CDR1 GEAIGNYY, CDR2 EKD. V lost 0 bases and J 0 bases, leaving 19 bases between the germline ends. TCRdb re-processed the RT-PCR reads using CATT. Counted here are over a thousand delta-chain clones, 10% to 15% occurring once; the ten biggest clones make up about 60%. Sequenced material: gamma-delta T cells. The sequence derives from a human donor. It is not recorded whose cells these are; they may come from a transplant donor. The chain uses TRDV2 and TRDJ1; a weak D match, TRDD3 (5 bases). The chain's CDR3 is CACDTLSILRDYTDKLIF. CDR3 DNA sequence: TGTGCCTGTGACACCCTCTCGATACTGAGGGACTACACCGATAAACTCATCTTT.